The clone carrying this T cell receptor beta chain came up many times. Its matching antigen is unknown. The TCRbeta library was prepared with unique molecular identifiers. Using its own MiXCR run on the PCR reads, TCRdb lists one record per CDR3 protein. The table lists some 550,000 distinct CDR3 sequences, 20% to 25% of them singletons, with approximately 14% in the top ten. This sample was taken from a study of T-cell reconstitution after alpha-beta-depleted transplantation in children. Study results and limitations: Approximately two months post-transplant, alpha-beta T cells reportedly originated from several hundred expanded graft clones. Certain patients had high TCRbeta diversity at day 60, and it came from recipient T cells and thymic progenitors that survived. From newly produced T cells came most of the T-cell counts and diversity one year after transplant.

The V and J ends lost 3 bases and 2 bases respectively, with 11 bases between them. Germline values: CDR1 SEHNR, CDR2 FQNEAQ (reference sequence). The CDR3 length is 15 residues. This receptor was identified in a boy under two years old who had a stem cell transplant for acute myeloid leukemia, so the T cells may come from the graft donor. The V gene is TRBV7-9, the J gene TRBJ2-4, with D perhaps TRBD1 or TRBD2 (5 bases each). Specimen: PBMCs, mostly from graft donor cells, collected 360 days after TCRalphabeta/CD19-depleted stem cell transplant. The CDR3 bases are TGTGCCAGCAGCTTGCGTTGGGGGTCCAAAAACATTCAGTACTTC. Amino acid sequence: CASSLRWGSKNIQYF.